Listed below are T cell receptor beta chains from one sample, sequenced in a study of blood T cell repertoires in COVID-19. Method: immunoSEQ multiplex PCR; TCRdb's copy keeps in-frame clones and lacks some. The sample lists more than 95,000 clones, more than 70% occurring once. Sequencing was done on a sample of peripheral blood. The receptors stem from a woman aged 55-70 years with acute or convalescent COVID-19. CDR3s include the opening cysteine and the closing phenylalanine or tryptophan.

>TRBJ1-2|TRBV19
CASRLERGYTF
>TRBJ2-1|TRBV6-1
CASSESSSYNEQFF
>TRBJ2-1|TRBV5-1
CASSSSGTSGTGEQFF
>TRBJ2-3|TRBV19
CASSISPGTDTQYF
>TRBJ1-1|TRBV5-5
CASSRTANTEAFF
>TRBJ1-5|TRBV30
CAWNARWNQPQHF
>TRBJ2-1|TRBV2
CASSEWGQPYNEQFF
>TRBJ1-3|TRBV6-5
CASREGSPGNTIYF
>TRBJ2-1|TRBV28
CASSITGGRYNEQFF
>TRBJ1-5|TRBV6-5
CASSYQRQGGQPQHF
>TRBJ2-6|TRBV10-3
CAIRTTGDGANVLTF
>TRBJ2-3|TRBV19
CASTLGQFRDTQYF
>TRBJ1-1|TRBV7-9
CASSPGRDRAFF
>TRBJ1-1|TRBV6-5
CASSLRQGTAEAFF
>TRBJ2-1|TRBV5-1
CASRSGTTYNEQFF
>TRBJ2-5|TRBV5-4
CASSLGGQGWMKTQYF
>TRBJ1-2|TRBV6-5
CVTGGGIYGYTF
>TRBJ1-1|TRBV2
CASIPTGLNTEAFF
>TRBJ1-2|TRBV18
CASSPNRGYGYTF
>TRBJ1-2|TRBV19
CASRREKYGYTF
>TRBJ1-1|TRBV20-1
CSAWEQVEAFF
>TRBJ1-5|TRBV9
CASSVGTGGSNQPQHF
>TRBJ1-1|TRBV9
CASSVGAGMNTEAFF
>TRBJ1-1|TRBV29-1
CSVVSVGAEAFF
>TRBJ1-2|TRBV30
CAWRKDRGSYGYTF
>TRBJ1-5|TRBV19
CATSGGAWGNQPQHF
>TRBJ2-2|TRBV7-8
CAIRQENTGELFF
>TRBJ2-2|TRBV9
CASSFSGSPNTGELFF
>TRBJ1-1|TRBV6-1
CASSESTGLNTEAFF
>TRBJ2-7|TRBV6-5
CASRLDRLSYEQYF